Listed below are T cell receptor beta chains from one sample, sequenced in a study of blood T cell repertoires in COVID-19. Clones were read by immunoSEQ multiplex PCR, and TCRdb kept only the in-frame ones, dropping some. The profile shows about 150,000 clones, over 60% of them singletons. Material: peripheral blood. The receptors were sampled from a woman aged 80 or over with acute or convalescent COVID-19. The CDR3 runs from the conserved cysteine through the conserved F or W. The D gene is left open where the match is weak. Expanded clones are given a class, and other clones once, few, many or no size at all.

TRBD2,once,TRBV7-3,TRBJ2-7,TGTGCCAGCAGCTCTAGCGGGAGCTCCTACGAGCAGTACTTC,CASSSSGSSYEQYF
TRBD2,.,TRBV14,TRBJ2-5,TGTGCCAGCAGCCAAGGACTAGCGGGGGGCCAAGAGACCCAGTACTTC,CASSQGLAGGQETQYF
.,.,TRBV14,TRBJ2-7,TGTGCCAGCAGCCATTCGGACAGAAAAGTCTACGAGCAGTACTTC,CASSHSDRKVYEQYF
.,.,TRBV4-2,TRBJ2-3,TGTGCCAGCAGCCAAGATGAGATGGTTTCAGATACGCAGTATTTT,CASSQDEMVSDTQYF
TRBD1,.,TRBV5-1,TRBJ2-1,TGCGCCAGCAGCTTCGGGACAGGGATTAATGAGCAGTTCTTC,CASSFGTGINEQFF
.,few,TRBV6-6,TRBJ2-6,TGTGCCAGCAGTCAATACGACAGGGGGCGACTAGCGGGCAGCTCTGGGGCCAACGTCCTGACTTTC,CASSQYDRGRLAGSSGANVLTF
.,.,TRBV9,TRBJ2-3,TGTGCCAGCAGCGTAGACGGGGGAGGTTACACAGATACGCAGTATTTT,CASSVDGGGYTDTQYF
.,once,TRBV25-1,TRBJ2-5,TGTGCCAGCATGTCTTCCAGAACACAAGAGACCCAGTACTTC,CASMSSRTQETQYF
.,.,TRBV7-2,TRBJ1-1,TGTGCCAGCAGCTCGGGACCGGGGGTTGAAGCTTTCTTT,CASSSGPGVEAFF
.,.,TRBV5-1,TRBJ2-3,TGCGCCAGCAGCTTGATGGGGTTCAGGGCAGATACGCAGTATTTT,CASSLMGFRADTQYF